This entry is about one T cell receptor (beta chain). These data originate in a study of blood T cell repertoires in COVID-19. On the study more broadly: PBMCs, B-cell-depleted T cells, or T cells were the source of the cDNA or gDNA that made up the material.

In the original workflow: Estimation of nucleated cell counts relied on the amplification of reference gene primers. Repertoires were generated with immunoSEQ multiplex PCR, while TCRdb's copy carries only in-frame clones and drops some. The V and J calls and clone size were taken over from that table, and D and trimming were inferred from the DNA. The repertoire holds tens of thousands of clones, with approximately 89% as singletons. The CDR3 spans 13 residues. V was cut by 1 base and J by 9 bases, with 10 bases left in between. CDR1 and CDR2 (germline): MNHNS, SASEGT. The clonotype originates from a man aged 45-65 years with acute or convalescent COVID-19. The sample consisted of peripheral blood. The gene calls are TRBV6-1 and TRBJ2-1; D is ambiguous. The CDR3 loop reads CASSEGSTAEQFF. CDR3 nucleotide sequence: TGTGCCAGCAGTGAAGGGAGCACGGCTGAGCAGTTCTTC.